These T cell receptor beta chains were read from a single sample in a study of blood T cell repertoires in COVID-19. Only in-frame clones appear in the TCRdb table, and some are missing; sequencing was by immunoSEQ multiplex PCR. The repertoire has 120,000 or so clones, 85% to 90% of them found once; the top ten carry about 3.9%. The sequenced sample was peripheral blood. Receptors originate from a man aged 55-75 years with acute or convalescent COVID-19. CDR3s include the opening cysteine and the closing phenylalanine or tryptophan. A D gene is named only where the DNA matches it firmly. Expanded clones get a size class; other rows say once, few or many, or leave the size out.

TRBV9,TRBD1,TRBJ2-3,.,TGTGCCAGCAGCCCCTGGGACAGAGAACACACAGATACGCAGTATTTT,CASSPWDREHTDTQYF
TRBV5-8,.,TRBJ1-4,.,TGTGCCAGCAGCTTGAAACAGTTTAATGAAAAACTGTTTTTT,CASSLKQFNEKLFF
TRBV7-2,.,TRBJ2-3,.,TGTGCCAGCAGCCCTCGGGGTGTCGTAGGGATGCAGTATTTT,CASSPRGVVGMQYF
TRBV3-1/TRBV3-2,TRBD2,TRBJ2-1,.,TGTGCCAGCAGTATTAGCGGGACCACCTACAATGAGCAGTTCTTC,CASSISGTTYNEQFF
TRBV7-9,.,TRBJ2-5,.,TGTGCCAGCAGTGTCGCGACCGGGGGGACCCAGTACTTC,CASSVATGGTQYF
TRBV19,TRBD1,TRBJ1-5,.,TGTGCCAGTAGTACATTCCCGGGACAGGGCAATCAGCCCCAGCATTTT,CASSTFPGQGNQPQHF
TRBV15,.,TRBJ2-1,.,TGTGCCACCAGCAGACTAGCGCTGGAGCAGTTCTTC,CATSRLALEQFF
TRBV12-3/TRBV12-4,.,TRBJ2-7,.,TGTGCCAGCAGTTTAAGACTCTCCTACGAGCAGTACTTC,CASSLRLSYEQYF
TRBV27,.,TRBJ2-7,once,TGTGCCAGCAGTTTTTATTCAGGGGACTACGAGCAGTACTTC,CASSFYSGDYEQYF
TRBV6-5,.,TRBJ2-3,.,TGTGCCACCCGGAAGGGGGCAGATACGCAGTATTTT,CATRKGADTQYF
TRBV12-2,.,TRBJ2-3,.,TGTGCAAGTCGCTTAGCGGGATGGACTCCTCCCACAGATACGCAGTATTTT,CASRLAGWTPPTDTQYF
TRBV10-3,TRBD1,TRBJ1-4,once,TGTGCCATCAGTGACCCCCGGGACAGGGCTAATGAAAAACTGTTTTTT,CAISDPRDRANEKLFF
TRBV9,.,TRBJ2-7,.,TGTGCCAGCAGCGTTGCTTACGGGACCTACGAGCAGTACTTC,CASSVAYGTYEQYF
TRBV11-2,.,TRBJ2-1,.,TGTGCCAGCAGCTCGGGACTGTTTTGGCAGTTCTTC,CASSSGLFWQFF
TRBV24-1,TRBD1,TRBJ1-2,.,TGTGCCACCAGTGATGCCTCGGGACAGGGCGCCTATGGCTACACCTTC,CATSDASGQGAYGYTF
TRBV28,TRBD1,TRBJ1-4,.,TGTGCCAGCAGACCCGGGACAGGGGGCGCGAGTAATGAAAAACTGTTTTTT,CASRPGTGGASNEKLFF
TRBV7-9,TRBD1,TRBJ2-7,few,TGTGCCAGCAGCTTCGAGAGCCCGGGACAGGGGCCACGGTGGTACTTC,CASSFESPGQGPRWYF
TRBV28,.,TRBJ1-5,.,TGTGCCAGCAGTAAGGGACAAGGGGATCAGCCCCAGCATTTT,CASSKGQGDQPQHF
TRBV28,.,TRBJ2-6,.,TGTGCCAGCAGGGACAGGGCCAACGTCCTGACTTTC,CASRDRANVLTF
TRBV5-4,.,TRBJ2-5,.,TGTGCCAGCAGCTCCGACAGCTCGGAGACCCAGTACTTC,CASSSDSSETQYF
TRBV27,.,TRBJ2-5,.,TGTGCCAGCAGTTCCAGCGGAGAGACCCAGTACTTC,CASSSSGETQYF
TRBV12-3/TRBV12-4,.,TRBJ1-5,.,TGTGCCAGCAGTTTAGCGCTAAGCCAGCCCCAGCATTTT,CASSLALSQPQHF
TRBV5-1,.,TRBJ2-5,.,TGCGCCAGCAGCCCGGGGTGGGAGGAGACCCAGTACTTC,CASSPGWEETQYF
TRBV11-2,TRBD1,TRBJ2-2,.,TGTGCCAGCAGCCATGGACAGGGGGCTAACACCGGGGAGCTGTTTTTT,CASSHGQGANTGELFF
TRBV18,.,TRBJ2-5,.,TGTGCCAGCTCATTCGACAGGCGGGAGACCCAGTACTTC,CASSFDRRETQYF
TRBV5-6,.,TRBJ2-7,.,TGTGCCAGCAGCTGGGGAGGGGGAGGCCGACGCGCCTACGAGCAGTACTTC,CASSWGGGGRRAYEQYF
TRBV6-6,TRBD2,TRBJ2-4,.,TGTGCCAGCGCGGGGGGGCAGGCCAAAAACATTCAGTACTTC,CASAGGQAKNIQYF
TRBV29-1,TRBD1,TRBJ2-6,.,TGCAGCGCTCAGGGGGCTGGGGCCAACGTCCTGACTTTC,CSAQGAGANVLTF
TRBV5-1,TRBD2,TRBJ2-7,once,TGCCCCCGCAGCTCCCGGGGGGGGCGGGAGCAGTACTTC,CPRSSRGGREQYF
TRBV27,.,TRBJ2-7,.,TGTGCCAGCAGTCTCTCGCAGGGTCCCCCGTGGTACTTC,CASSLSQGPPWYF
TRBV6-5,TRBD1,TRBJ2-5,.,TGTGCCAGCGGGGGACAGGGAAGGGGAGAGACCCAGTACTTC,CASGGQGRGETQYF
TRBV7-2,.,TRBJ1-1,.,TGTGCCAGCAGCTTAGCGCGACAAGGCACTGAAGCTTTCTTT,CASSLARQGTEAFF
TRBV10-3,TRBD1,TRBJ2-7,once,TGTGCCACCCAGGGGGCCGGCGAGCAGTACTTC,CATQGAGEQYF
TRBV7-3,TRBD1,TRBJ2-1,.,TGTGCCAGCAGCTCAGGGACAGAAGCGAGTGAGCAGTTCTTC,CASSSGTEASEQFF
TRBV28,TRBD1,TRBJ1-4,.,TGTGCCAGCAGCCTCCGGGACAGGGGGTATGAAAAACTGTTTTTT,CASSLRDRGYEKLFF
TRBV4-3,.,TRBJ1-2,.,TGCGCCAGCAGCCAAGGCCGCGGGTCTGGCTATGGCTACACCTTC,CASSQGRGSGYGYTF
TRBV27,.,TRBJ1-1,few,TGTGCCAGCAGAAATGACAAGGAAGCTTTCTTT,CASRNDKEAFF
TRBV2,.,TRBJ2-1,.,TGTGCCAGCGTACTCCACAATGAGCAGTTCTTC,CASVLHNEQFF
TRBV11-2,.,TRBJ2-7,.,TGTGCCAGCAGCTTATTGGTACAGCTTGGCGAGCAGTACTTC,CASSLLVQLGEQYF
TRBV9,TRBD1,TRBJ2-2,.,TGTGCCAGCAGCTGGACAGGGGGCACCGGGGAGCTGTTTTTT,CASSWTGGTGELFF
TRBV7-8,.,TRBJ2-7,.,TGTGCCAGCAGCCACCAGCCGGGCGAGCAGTACTTC,CASSHQPGEQYF
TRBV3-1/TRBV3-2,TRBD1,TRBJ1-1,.,TGTGCCAGCAGCCCCCAGGGGGTGGAAGCTTTCTTT,CASSPQGVEAFF
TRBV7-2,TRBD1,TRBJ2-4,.,TGTGCCAGCAGCTCGGGACAGGGGGCAGGCATTCAGTACTTC,CASSSGQGAGIQYF
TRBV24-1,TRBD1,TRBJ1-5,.,TGTGCCACCAGTGACCATCCATCCGGGACAGGGGGCCCATATAGCAATCAGCCCCAGCATTTT,CATSDHPSGTGGPYSNQPQHF
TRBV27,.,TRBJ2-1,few,TGTGCCAGCACCTCGACTAGTAAGGAGCAGTTCTTC,CASTSTSKEQFF
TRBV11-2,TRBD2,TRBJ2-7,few,TGTGCCAGCAGCCTAGGGTCGGGACTAGCGGGGATCTACGAGCAGTACTTC,CASSLGSGLAGIYEQYF
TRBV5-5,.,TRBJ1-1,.,TGTGCCAGCAGCTCGACACCTACTAGGCACACTGAAGCTTTCTTT,CASSSTPTRHTEAFF